The clone carrying this T cell receptor beta chain was picked up a small number of times. Germline values: CDR1 SGDLS, CDR2 YYNGEE. V trimming: 4 bases; J trimming: 7 bases; junction bases outside the gene matches: 7. This CDR3 spans 13 amino acids. This entry comes from a study of T-cell memory formation after mild COVID-19. TCRdb re-derived calls from the 5' RACE reads in MiXCR, one entry per CDR3 protein. The sample lists about 110,000 distinct CDR3 sequences, around 12% occurring once. Specimen: PBMCs or a T cell subset sorted from them (not recorded which). This sequence was found in an adult woman who had mild COVID-19 (a few samples of this study predate the infection). Cell type and time point are not known. The rearrangement uses TRBV9 and TRBJ1-2; 7 bases fit TRBD1. As DNA, the CDR3 is TGTGCCAGCAGCACCAGACAGGGTTTTGGCTACACCTTC. It codes for CASSTRQGFGYTF.